The present entry profiles one TCR beta chain with its context. The antigen is not known. The data were obtained in a study of cytomegalovirus exposure and HLA in healthy donors. General observations from the study: Some TCR beta chains (roughly 150 of them) were listed as cytomegalovirus-associated. Most TCR sequences were uncommon, yet certain public TCRs appeared in many donors. The CMV antigen specificity of a few CMV-associated chains was confirmed through in vitro analysis.

Trimming took off 4 bases at V and 1 base at J, with 13 bases between the two ends. The CDR3 length is 15 residues. Germline V gene lookup returns CDR1 MDHEN and CDR2 SYDVKM. Donors were drawn from the approximately 120-subject validation cohort, separate from the roughly 700-subject first cohort. Sequencing was performed with immunoSEQ multiplex PCR; in TCRdb, only in-frame clones are kept and a portion is missing. Of 130,000 to 150,000 clones detected, around 90% appear once; the ten largest clones hold roughly 4.5%. This receptor was obtained from a man aged 18 to 30 in good health and CMV-seropositive. The sample consisted of PBMCs. The chain links TRBV28 to TRBJ1-1, with a tentative D call TRBD1 (6 bases). CDR3: CASSSLTGGNTEAFF. For the CDR3, the DNA is TGTGCCAGCAGTTCGTTGACAGGAGGGAACACTGAAGCTTTCTTT.